The 12 T cell receptor beta chains below come from one sample, sequenced in a study of OX40 agonist ivuxolimab in advanced cancers. The protocol was immunoSEQ multiplex PCR, while the TCRdb copy is restricted to in-frame clones and leaves out a portion. The repertoire consists of 45,000 to 65,000 clones, with about nine tenths occurring once and the leading ten covering under 8%. The sequencing here drew on CD4+ or CD8+ T cells sorted from blood, taken in a trial of the OX40 agonist ivuxolimab. These receptors all stem from an adult with an advanced solid tumor such as melanoma, head and neck, liver or kidney cancer.

The table lists this clone with a few counts. The V gene is TRBV23-1, the J gene TRBJ2-5, with D possibly matching TRBD1 (6 bases). TRBV23-1 is flagged as an ORF with uncertain function. With 4 bases removed from V and 5 bases from J, the gap between germline ends came to 20 bases. The CDR3 runs 16 residues. CDR3 residues: CASSRPGTQAVETQYF. The DNA of the CDR3 is TGCGCCAGCAGTCGGCCCGGGACACAGGCTGTGGAGACCCAGTACTTC.

This chain uses TRBV19 with TRBJ2-1; 8 positions match TRBD2. With 7 bases clipped from V and 4 bases from J, the junction kept 9 bases outside the gene matches. There are 15 residues in the CDR3. Germline-derived CDR1 and CDR2 are LNHDA and SQIVND (reference sequence). Written as DNA, the CDR3 is TGTGCCAGTAACGGCCGGACTAGCCAGTACAATGAGCAGTTCTTC. As protein: CASNGRTSQYNEQFF.

The gene calls are TRBV19 and TRBJ2-7, with a tentative D call TRBD1 (6 bases). The CDR3 sequence is 14 residues long. The V end was cut by 5 bases, the J end by 3 bases, with 14 bases between. Germline lookup yields CDR1 LNHDA and CDR2 SQIVND (reference sequence). DNA of the CDR3: TGTGCCAGTAGTCCTGGGGGCGGTGACTACGAGCAGTACTTC. The encoded protein is CASSPGGGDYEQYF.

In this sample, this clone turned up a few times. As DNA, the CDR3 is TGTGCCAGCAGCTTAGCTGTGGGAGGCAATCCCTACGAGCAGTACTTC. This encodes CASSLAVGGNPYEQYF. The chain is built from TRBV7-9 and TRBJ2-7, with D possibly TRBD2 on 6 matching bases. Germline V CDR1 and CDR2: SEHNR, FQNEAQ (reference sequence). V lost 0 bases to trimming and J lost 2 bases, with 14 bases between them. This CDR3 is 16 amino acids long.

The chain is built from TRBV6-5 and TRBJ2-7; tentatively, D is TRBD2 (5 bases). Trimming removed 2 bases at V and 6 bases at J, with 11 bases between. From germline, CDR1 is MNHEY and CDR2 SVGAGI. This CDR3 region has 13 residues. Written as DNA, the CDR3 is TGTGCCAGCAGTTACCGTCGACGGGGCGAGCAGTACTTC. Translation gives CASSYRRRGEQYF.

This clone was seen a single time. The chain is built from TRBV5-4 and TRBJ2-7; the D gene is possibly TRBD2 (6 bases). Per the germline V gene, CDR1 is SGHNT and CDR2 is YYREEE (reference sequence). The CDR3 covers 15 residues. V gave up 1 base and J gave up 3 bases, with 14 bases separating them. This chain's CDR3 is CASSLKGGTLYEQYF. The CDR3 DNA reads as TGTGCCAGCAGCTTGAAGGGCGGGACTCTCTACGAGCAGTACTTC.

The rearrangement joins TRBV7-2 to TRBJ2-7, with D hard to call. Deletions cut 5 bases from V and 3 bases from J, with 14 bases between. Germline values: CDR1 SGHTA, CDR2 FQGNSA. There are 14 residues in the CDR3. The CDR3 sequence is CASSPSWANYEQYF. CDR3 in DNA: TGTGCCAGCAGCCCCAGTTGGGCAAACTACGAGCAGTACTTC.

The V gene is TRBV19, the J gene TRBJ1-5; D is uncertain. Germline V gene sequence: CDR1 LNHDA, CDR2 SQIVND (reference sequence). V dropped 5 bases and J dropped 0 bases, with 14 bases sitting between them. The CDR3 totals 16 residues. CDR3 protein: CASSPQTTYSNQPQHF. CDR3 DNA sequence: TGTGCCAGTAGTCCCCAGACGACATATAGCAATCAGCCCCAGCATTTT.

V usage is TRBV4-1 and J usage is TRBJ1-1, with D possibly matching TRBD1 (6 bases). CDR1 MGHRA and CDR2 YSYEKL come from the germline V gene. Deletions cut 0 bases from V and 3 bases from J, with 14 bases between. The CDR3 has 16 amino acids. The CDR3: CASSQDLWGQDTEAFF. CDR3 DNA: TGCGCCAGCAGCCAAGATCTCTGGGGGCAGGACACTGAAGCTTTCTTT.

V is TRBV6-1 and J is TRBJ2-5; 8 bases align to TRBD1. This CDR3 is 14 amino acids long. Losses at the gene ends were 1 base for V and 6 bases for J; bases not matched to a gene: 4. Germline V CDR1 and CDR2: MNHNS, SASEGT. CDR3 loop: CASSEGTGLKTQYF. The CDR3 DNA reads as TGTGCCAGCAGTGAAGGGACAGGGCTAAAGACCCAGTACTTC.

This clone has a single count. The chain uses TRBV19 and TRBJ1-1; D may be TRBD1 (6 bases). The CDR3 covers 15 residues. The V end was cut by 4 bases, the J end by 1 base, with 13 bases between. Germline-derived CDR1 and CDR2 are LNHDA and SQIVND (reference sequence). The CDR3 coding sequence is TGTGCCAGTAGTACCCCAGGGGCGTCGAACACTGAAGCTTTCTTT. Translation: CASSTPGASNTEAFF.

V usage is TRBV7-9 and J usage is TRBJ2-3, with TRBD1 as a possible D gene (7 bases). With 8 bases removed from V and 8 bases from J, the gap between germline ends came to 14 bases. This CDR3 contains 12 residues. Germline V gene sequence: CDR1 SEHNR, CDR2 FQNEAQ (reference sequence). CDR3 protein: CASSYQGGTQYF. CDR3 sequence (DNA): TGTGCCAGCTCGTACCAGGGGGGTACGCAGTATTTT.